A single T cell receptor (beta chain) is shown here with its context. Its cognate antigen is unknown. The data were obtained in a study of T cell responses to AZD1222 COVID-19 vaccine. Overall study results and limits: In the spike-specific TCR repertoire, nearly half reportedly target unmutated variant regions. CD4 TCRs linked to vaccination spanned spike, dominating at 160-218 and 743-854. Spike-specific TCR breadth and depth grew following two AZD1222 doses.

V was pared by 3 bases and J by 8 bases, with 13 bases between. This CDR3 spans 14 amino acids. Germline assignment: CDR1 LNHDA and CDR2 SQIVND (reference sequence). Clones were sequenced by immunoSEQ multiplex PCR, and TCRdb holds only the in-frame ones, with some missing. This sample yields tens of thousands of clones, of which 90% are seen a single time; 5.4% belongs to the top ten. This rearrangement joins TRBV19 to TRBJ1-4; possibly TRBD1 for D (6 bases). This material consisted of peripheral blood, taken 28 days after the second AZD1222 dose. This TCR came from an adult who received the AZD1222 COVID-19 vaccine. CDR3 amino acids: CASSISGALEKLFF. Written as DNA, the CDR3 is TGTGCCAGTAGTATCTCAGGGGCGTTGGAAAAACTGTTTTTT.